Included here is one TCR beta chain sequence, with context. Its cognate antigen is unknown. TCRdb passed the reads through MiXCR, listing each CDR3 protein once. The sample has approximately 990,000 distinct CDR3 sequences; around 32% are singletons. This sample was taken from a study of T cell repertoires in cytomegalovirus infection. Study overall: CMV infection together with matching HLA type was indicated by public TCR beta signatures.

Study-wide results and limits: The study found HLA-C-restricted CMV-specific TCR beta clonotypes dominating the ex vivo response.

The source is a human donor in good health (CMV status not recorded). Some clones in this sample may be carry-over from other donors' samples. The sequenced sample was cultured CD8+ T cells from PBMCs, obtained from culture after CMV antigen stimulation.

The CDR3 bases are TGTGCCAGTAGTATTAGGGGAGAAAAAGCCTACGAGCAGTACTTC. The encoded protein is CASSIRGEKAYEQYF. The J gene is TRBJ2-7, the V gene TRBV19; D could derive from TRBD1 or TRBD2 (5 bases each). Germline CDR1 is LNHDA and CDR2 is SQIVND (reference sequence). The CDR3 is made up of 15 amino acids. V was pared by 3 bases and J by 2 bases, with 14 bases between.